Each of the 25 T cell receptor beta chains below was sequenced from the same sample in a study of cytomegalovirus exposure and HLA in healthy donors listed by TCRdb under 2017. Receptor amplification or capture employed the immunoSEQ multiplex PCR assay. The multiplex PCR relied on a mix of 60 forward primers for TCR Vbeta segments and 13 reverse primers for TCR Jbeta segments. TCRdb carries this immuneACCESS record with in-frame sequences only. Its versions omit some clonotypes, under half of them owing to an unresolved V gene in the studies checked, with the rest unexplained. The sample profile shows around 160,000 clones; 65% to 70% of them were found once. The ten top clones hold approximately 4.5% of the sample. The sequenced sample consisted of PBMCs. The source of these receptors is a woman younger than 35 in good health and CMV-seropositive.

The CDR3 DNA reads TGCGCCAGCAGCTTGGTACAGGATGGCTACGAGCAGTACTTC. Its protein product is CASSLVQDGYEQYF. This chain joins TRBV5-1 and TRBJ2-7; TRBD1 is a possible D gene (5 bases). V lost 0 bases and J 3 bases, leaving 10 bases between the germline ends. Germline V lookup: CDR1 SGHRS, CDR2 YFSETQ. The CDR3 length is 14 residues.

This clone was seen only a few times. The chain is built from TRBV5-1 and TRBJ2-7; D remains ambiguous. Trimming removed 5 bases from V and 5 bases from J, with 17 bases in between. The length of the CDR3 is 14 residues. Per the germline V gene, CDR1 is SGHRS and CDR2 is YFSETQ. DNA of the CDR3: TGCGCCAGCAGACTCGAAGGCGGTCGCAACGAGCAGTACTTC. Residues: CASRLEGGRNEQYF. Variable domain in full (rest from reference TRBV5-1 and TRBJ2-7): KAGVTQTPRYLIKTRGQQVTLSCSPISGHRSVSWYQQTPGQGLQFLFEYFSETQRNKGNFPGRFSGRQFSNSRSEMNVSTLELGDSALYLCASRLEGGRNEQYFGPGTRLTVT.

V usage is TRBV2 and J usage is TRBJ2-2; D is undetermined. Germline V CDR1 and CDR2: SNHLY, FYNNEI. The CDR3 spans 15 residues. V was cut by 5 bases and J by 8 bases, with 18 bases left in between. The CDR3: CASSLIELTNGELFF. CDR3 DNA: TGTGCCAGCAGTCTTATTGAGTTAACGAATGGGGAGCTGTTTTTT.

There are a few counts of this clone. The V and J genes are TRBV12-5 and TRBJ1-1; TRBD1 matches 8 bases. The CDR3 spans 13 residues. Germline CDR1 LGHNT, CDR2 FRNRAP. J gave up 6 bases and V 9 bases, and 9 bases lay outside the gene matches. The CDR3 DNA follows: TGTGCTAGCCGCGGCTGGACAGGGCCTGAAGCTTTCTTT. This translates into CASRGWTGPEAFF.

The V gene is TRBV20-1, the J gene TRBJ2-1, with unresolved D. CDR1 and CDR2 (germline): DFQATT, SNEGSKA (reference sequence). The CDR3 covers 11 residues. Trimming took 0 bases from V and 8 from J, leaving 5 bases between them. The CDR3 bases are TGCAGTGCTAGAGATACACATGAGCAGTTCTTC. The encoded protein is CSARDTHEQFF.

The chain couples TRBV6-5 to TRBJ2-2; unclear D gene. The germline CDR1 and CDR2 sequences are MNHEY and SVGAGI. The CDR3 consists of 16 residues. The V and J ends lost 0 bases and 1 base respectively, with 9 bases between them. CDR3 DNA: TGTGCCAGCAGTTACTCTGGGCTTTTGAACACCGGGGAGCTGTTTTTT. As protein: CASSYSGLLNTGELFF.

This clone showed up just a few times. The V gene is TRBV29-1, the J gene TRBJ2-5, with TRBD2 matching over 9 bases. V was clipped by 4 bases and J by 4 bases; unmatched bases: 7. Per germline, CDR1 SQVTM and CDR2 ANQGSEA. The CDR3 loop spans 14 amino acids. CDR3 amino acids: CSVAISGGLETQYF. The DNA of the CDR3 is TGCAGCGTTGCGATTAGCGGGGGTTTAGAGACCCAGTACTTC.

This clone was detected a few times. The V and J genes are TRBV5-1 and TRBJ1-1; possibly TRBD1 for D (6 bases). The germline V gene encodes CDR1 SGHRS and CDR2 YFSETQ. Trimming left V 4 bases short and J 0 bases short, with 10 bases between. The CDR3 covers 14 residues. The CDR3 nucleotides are TGCGCCAGCAGCGGTACAGGGTTGAACACTGAAGCTTTCTTT. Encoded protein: CASSGTGLNTEAFF.

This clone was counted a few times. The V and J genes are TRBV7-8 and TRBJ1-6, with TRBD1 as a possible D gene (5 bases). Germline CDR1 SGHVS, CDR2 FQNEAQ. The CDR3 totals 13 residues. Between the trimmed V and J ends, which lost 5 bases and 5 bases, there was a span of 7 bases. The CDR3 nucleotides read TGTGCCAGCAGCCGCAGGGATAATTCACCCCTCCACTTT. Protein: CASSRRDNSPLHF.

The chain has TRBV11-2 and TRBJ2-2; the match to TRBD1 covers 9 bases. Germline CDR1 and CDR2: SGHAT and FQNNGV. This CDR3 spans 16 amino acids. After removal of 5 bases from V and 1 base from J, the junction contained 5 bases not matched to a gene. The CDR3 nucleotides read TGTGCCAGCAGCCCTAGACAGGGGGTGAACACCGGGGAGCTGTTTTTT. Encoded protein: CASSPRQGVNTGELFF.

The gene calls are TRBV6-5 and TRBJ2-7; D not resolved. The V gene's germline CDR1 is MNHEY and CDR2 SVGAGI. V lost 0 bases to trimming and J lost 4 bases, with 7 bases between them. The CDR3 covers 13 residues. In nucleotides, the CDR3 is TGTGCCAGCAGTTACTCGAGGTTGTACGAGCAGTACTTC. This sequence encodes CASSYSRLYEQYF.

CDR3 residues: CASSLWGGLAVPSSYNEQFF. DNA for the CDR3: TGTGCCAGCAGCTTATGGGGAGGACTAGCGGTACCTAGCTCCTACAATGAGCAGTTCTTC. This chain uses TRBV13 with TRBJ2-1; 10 nucleotides line up with TRBD2. From germline, CDR1 is PRHDT and CDR2 FYEKMQ (reference sequence). The CDR3 spans 20 residues. Trimming at V came to 2 bases and at J to 0 bases, leaving 13 bases not matched to a gene. The full variable domain, completed using reference TRBV13 and TRBJ2-1, is AAGVIQSPRHLIKEKRETATLKCYPIPRHDTVYWYQQGPGQDPQFLISFYEKMQSDKGSIPDRFSAQQFSDYHSELNMSSLELGDSALYFCASSLWGGLAVPSSYNEQFFGPGTRLTVL.

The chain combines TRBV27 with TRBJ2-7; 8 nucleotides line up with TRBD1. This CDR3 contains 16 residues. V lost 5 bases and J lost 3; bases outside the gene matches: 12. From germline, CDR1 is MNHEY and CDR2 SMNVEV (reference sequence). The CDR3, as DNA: TGTGCCAGCAGTATCCTCACCGGGACAGGAGTCTACGAGCAGTACTTC. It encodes CASSILTGTGVYEQYF.

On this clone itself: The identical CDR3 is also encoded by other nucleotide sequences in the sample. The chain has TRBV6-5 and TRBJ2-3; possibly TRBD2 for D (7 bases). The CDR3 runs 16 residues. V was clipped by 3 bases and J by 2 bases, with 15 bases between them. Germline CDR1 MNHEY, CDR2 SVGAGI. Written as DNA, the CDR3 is TGTGCCAGCAGTTATGGAGGGGGGGCGAACACAGATACGCAGTATTTT. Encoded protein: CASSYGGGANTDTQYF.

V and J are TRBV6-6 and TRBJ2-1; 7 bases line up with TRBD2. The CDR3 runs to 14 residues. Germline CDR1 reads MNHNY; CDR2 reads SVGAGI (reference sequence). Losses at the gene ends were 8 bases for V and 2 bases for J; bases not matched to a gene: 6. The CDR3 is CASRRLAAYNEQFF. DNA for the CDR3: TGTGCCAGCCGAAGGCTAGCGGCCTACAATGAGCAGTTCTTC.

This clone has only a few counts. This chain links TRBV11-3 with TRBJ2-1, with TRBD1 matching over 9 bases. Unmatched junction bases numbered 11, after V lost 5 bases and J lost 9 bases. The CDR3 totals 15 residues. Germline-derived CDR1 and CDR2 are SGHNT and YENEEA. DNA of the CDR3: TGTGCCAGCAGCGCTGGGACAGGGCAGTTGGGTGAGCAGTTCTTC. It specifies CASSAGTGQLGEQFF.

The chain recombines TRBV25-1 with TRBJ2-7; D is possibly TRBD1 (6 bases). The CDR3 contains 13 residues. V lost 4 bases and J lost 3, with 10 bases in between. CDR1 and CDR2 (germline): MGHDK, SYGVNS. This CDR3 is CASSGEGGYEQYF. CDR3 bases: TGTGCCAGCAGTGGGGAAGGGGGCTACGAGCAGTACTTC.

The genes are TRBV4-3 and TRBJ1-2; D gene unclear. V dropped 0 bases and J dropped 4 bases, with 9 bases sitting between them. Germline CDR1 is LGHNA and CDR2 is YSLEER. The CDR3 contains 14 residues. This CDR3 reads CASSQEGRSYGYTF. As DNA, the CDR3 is TGCGCCAGCAGCCAAGAGGGCAGGTCCTATGGCTACACCTTC.

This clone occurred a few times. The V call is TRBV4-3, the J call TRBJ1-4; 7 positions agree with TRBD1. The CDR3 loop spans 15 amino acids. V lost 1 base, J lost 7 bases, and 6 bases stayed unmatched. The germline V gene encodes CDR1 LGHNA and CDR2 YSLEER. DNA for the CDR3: TGCGCCAGCAGCCAAGCGACAGGGTATGGTGAAAAACTGTTTTTT. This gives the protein CASSQATGYGEKLFF.

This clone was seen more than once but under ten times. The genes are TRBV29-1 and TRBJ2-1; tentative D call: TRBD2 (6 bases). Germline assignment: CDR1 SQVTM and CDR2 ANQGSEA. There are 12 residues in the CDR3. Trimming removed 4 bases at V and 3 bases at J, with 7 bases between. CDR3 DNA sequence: TGCAGCGTTGCCGGGGGCTACAATGAGCAGTTCTTC. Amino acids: CSVAGGYNEQFF.

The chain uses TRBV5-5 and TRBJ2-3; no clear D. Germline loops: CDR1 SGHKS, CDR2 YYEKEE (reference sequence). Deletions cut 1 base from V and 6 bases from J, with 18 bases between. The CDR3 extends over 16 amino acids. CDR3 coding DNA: TGTGCCAGCAGCTTGATCTCGGGTGCTTCTCCGGATACGCAGTATTTT. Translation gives CASSLISGASPDTQYF.

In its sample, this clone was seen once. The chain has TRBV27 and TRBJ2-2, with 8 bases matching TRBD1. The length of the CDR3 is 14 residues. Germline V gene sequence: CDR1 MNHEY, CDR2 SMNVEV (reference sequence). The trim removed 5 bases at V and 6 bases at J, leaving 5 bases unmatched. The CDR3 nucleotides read TGTGCCAGCAGTCACAGGGGGGCGGCCGGGGAGCTGTTTTTT. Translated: CASSHRGAAGELFF.

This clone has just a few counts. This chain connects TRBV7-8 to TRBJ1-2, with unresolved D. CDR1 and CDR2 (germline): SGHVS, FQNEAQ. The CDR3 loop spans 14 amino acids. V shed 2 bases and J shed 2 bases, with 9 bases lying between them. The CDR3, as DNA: TGTGCCAGCAGCTTACTATCGGGGAACTATGGCTACACCTTC. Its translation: CASSLLSGNYGYTF.

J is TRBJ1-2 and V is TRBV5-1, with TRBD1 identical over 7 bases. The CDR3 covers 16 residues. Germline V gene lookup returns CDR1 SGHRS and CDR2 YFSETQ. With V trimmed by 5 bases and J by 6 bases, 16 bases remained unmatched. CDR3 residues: CASSGTGAPVVNGYTF. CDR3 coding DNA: TGCGCCAGCAGTGGTACAGGGGCCCCTGTGGTTAATGGCTACACCTTC.

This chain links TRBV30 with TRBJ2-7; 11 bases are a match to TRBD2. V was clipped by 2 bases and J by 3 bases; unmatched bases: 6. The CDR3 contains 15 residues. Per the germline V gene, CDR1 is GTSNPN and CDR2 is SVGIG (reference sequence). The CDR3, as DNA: TGTGCCTGGAGTTTGGGACTAGCGGCTAACTACGAGCAGTACTTC. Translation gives CAWSLGLAANYEQYF. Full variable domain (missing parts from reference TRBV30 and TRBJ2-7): SQTIHQWPATLVQPVGSPLSLECTVEGTSNPNLYWYRQAAGRGLQLLFYSVGIGQISSEVPQNLSASRPQDRQFILSSKKLLLSDSGFYLCAWSLGLAANYEQYFGPGTRLTVT.